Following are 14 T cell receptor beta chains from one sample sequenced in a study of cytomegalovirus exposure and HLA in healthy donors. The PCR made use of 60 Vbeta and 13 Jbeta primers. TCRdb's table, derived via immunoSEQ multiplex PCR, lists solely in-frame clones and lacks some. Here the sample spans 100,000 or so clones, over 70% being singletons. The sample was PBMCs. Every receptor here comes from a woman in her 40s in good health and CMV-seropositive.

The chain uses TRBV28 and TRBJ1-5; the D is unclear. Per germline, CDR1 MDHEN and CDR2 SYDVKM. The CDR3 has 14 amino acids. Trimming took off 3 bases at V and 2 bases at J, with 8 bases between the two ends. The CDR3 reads CASSFIEGNQPQHF. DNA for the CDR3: TGTGCCAGCAGTTTTATCGAGGGCAATCAGCCCCAGCATTTT.

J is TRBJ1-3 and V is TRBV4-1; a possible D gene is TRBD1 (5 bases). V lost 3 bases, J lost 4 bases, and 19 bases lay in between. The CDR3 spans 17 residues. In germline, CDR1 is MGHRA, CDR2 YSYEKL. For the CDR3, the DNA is TGCGCCAGCAGCCACCAGACAGTCCCCATGGGAGGAAACACCATATATTTT. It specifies CASSHQTVPMGGNTIYF.

The CDR3 DNA sequence: TGTGCTAGTGGTTTGAGTAGCCTGGGACTAGCGGTGTTGAGCTCCTACAATGAGCAGTTCTTC. Translated, it gives CASGLSSLGLAVLSSYNEQFF. This sequence joins TRBV12-5 and TRBJ2-1, with 11 bases fitting TRBD2. The ends lost 2 bases at V and 0 bases at J; junction bases unmatched: 15. Germline V gene data show CDR1 as LGHNT and CDR2 as FRNRAP. This CDR3 region has 21 residues.

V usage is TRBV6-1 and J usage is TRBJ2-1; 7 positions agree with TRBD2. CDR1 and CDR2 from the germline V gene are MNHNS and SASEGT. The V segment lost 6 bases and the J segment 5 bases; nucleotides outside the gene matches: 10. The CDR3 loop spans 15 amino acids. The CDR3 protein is CASRWGLAEDNEQFF. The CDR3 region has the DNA TGTGCCAGCAGATGGGGCCTAGCGGAAGACAATGAGCAGTTCTTC.

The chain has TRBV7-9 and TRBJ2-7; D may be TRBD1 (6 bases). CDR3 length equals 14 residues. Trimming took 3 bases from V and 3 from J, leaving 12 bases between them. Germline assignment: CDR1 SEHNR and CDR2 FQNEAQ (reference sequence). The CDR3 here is CASSLAGVDYEQYF. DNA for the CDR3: TGTGCCAGCAGCTTGGCAGGGGTAGACTACGAGCAGTACTTC.

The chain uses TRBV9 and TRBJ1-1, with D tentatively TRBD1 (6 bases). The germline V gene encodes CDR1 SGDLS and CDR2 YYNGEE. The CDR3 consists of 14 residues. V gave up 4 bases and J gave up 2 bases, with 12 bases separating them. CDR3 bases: TGTGCCAGCAGCCCTTGGACAGCTAACACTGAAGCTTTCTTT. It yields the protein CASSPWTANTEAFF.

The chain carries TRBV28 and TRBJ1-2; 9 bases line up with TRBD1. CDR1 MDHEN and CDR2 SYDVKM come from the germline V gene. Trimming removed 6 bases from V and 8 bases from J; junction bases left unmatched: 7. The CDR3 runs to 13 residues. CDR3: CASSLDRGEGYTF. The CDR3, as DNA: TGTGCCAGCAGCTTGGACAGGGGTGAAGGCTACACCTTC.

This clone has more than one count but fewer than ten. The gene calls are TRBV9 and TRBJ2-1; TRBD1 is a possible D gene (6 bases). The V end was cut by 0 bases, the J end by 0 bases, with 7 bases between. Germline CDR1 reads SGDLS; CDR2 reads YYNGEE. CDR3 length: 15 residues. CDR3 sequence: CASSVGTDSYNEQFF. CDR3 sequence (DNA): TGTGCCAGCAGCGTAGGGACAGACTCCTACAATGAGCAGTTCTTC.

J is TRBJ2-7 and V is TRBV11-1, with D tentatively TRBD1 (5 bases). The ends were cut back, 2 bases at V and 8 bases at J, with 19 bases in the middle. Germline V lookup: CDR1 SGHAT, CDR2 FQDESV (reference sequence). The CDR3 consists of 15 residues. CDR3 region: CASSLRRSADTKQYF. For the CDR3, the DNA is TGTGCCAGCAGCTTACGACGAAGCGCGGACACGAAGCAGTACTTC. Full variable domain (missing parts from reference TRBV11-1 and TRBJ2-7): EAEVAQSPRYKITEKSQAVAFWCDPISGHATLYWYRQILGQGPELLVQFQDESVVDDSQLPKDRFSAERLKGVDSTLKIQPAELGDSAMYLCASSLRRSADTKQYFGPGTRLTVT.

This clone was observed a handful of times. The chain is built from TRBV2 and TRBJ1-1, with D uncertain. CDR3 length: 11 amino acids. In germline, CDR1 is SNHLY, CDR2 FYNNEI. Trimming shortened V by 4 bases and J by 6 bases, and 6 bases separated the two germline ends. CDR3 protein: CASSASAEAFF. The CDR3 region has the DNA TGTGCCAGCAGTGCGTCGGCTGAAGCTTTCTTT.

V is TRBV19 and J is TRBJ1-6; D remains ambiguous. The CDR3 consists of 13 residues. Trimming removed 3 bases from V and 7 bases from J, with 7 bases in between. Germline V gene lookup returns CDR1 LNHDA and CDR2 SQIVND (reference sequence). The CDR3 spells CASSIWSNSPLHF. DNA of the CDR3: TGTGCCAGTAGTATCTGGAGCAATTCACCCCTCCACTTT.

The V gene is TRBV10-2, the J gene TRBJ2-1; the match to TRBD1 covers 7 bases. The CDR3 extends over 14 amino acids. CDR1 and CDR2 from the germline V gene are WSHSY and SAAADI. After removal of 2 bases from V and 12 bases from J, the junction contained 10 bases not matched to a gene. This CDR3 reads CASSEGIRGLGQFF. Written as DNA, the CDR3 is TGCGCCAGCAGTGAGGGAATTAGGGGGCTTGGGCAGTTCTTC.

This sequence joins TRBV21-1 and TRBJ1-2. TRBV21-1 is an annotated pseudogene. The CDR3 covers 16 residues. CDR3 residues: CASIHPPRPRFWGYTF. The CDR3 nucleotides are TGTGCCAGCATCCACCCCCCGCGGCCGCGATTTTGGGGCTACACCTTC.

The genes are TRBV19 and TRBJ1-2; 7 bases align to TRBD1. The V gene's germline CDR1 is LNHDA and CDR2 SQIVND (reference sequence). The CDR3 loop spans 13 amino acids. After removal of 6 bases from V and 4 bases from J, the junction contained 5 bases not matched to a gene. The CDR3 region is CASSDRAFYGYTF. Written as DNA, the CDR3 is TGTGCCAGTAGCGACAGGGCGTTCTATGGCTACACCTTC.